The 10 T cell receptor beta chains reported below all come from one sample, sequenced in a study of T-cell memory formation after mild COVID-19. TCRdb redid the calling of the 5' RACE reads with MiXCR, one entry per CDR3 protein. Among about 390,000 distinct CDR3 sequences listed, roughly 15% were seen once. The sequencing sample was made of PBMCs or a T cell subset sorted from them (not recorded which). These receptors were collected from a man younger than 30 who had mild COVID-19 (a few samples of this study predate the infection). Cell type and time point are not known.

This clonotype was observed once. V gene TRBV12-5 combines with J gene TRBJ1-1; 9 nucleotides agree with TRBD1. V dropped 7 bases and J dropped 5; count of bases not matched to a gene: 11. From germline, CDR1 is LGHNT and CDR2 FRNRAP. This CDR3 comprises 15 residues. The CDR3 bases are TGTGCTAGTGTTGCTGGACCGACAGGGGGGACTGAAGCTTTCTTT. Translated, it gives CASVAGPTGGTEAFF.

The rearrangement links TRBV20-1 to TRBJ1-1, with D hard to call. This CDR3 is built from 13 residues. Germline CDR1 and CDR2: DFQATT and SNEGSKA (reference sequence). Trimming pared 3 bases from V and 5 bases from J, leaving 13 bases between. The CDR3 bases are TGCAGTGCTAGCTCGGTCGAGGCGACTGAAGCTTTCTTT. Protein sequence: CSASSVEATEAFF.

This clonotype was seen only a few times. The V gene is TRBV6-1, the J gene TRBJ2-7; 10 bases match TRBD2. The CDR3 length is 13 residues. Germline CDR1 and CDR2: MNHNS and SASEGT. Germline trimming cut 3 bases from V and 13 bases from J; bases unmatched to any gene: 9. The CDR3 nucleotides read TGTGCCAGCAGTGAGGTGACTAGCGGGTGGCTATACGTC. Protein product: CASSEVTSGWLYV.

This clonotype was seen many times. The chain recombines TRBV20-1 with TRBJ1-5; 8 bases map to TRBD1. CDR3 size: 14 residues. V dropped 6 bases and J dropped 2; count of bases not matched to a gene: 6. Looked up from germline, CDR1 is DFQATT and CDR2 is SNEGSKA (reference sequence). CDR3 nucleotide sequence: TGCAGTGCCCGACGGGGACAGGGCAATCAGCCCCAGCATTTT. It yields the protein CSARRGQGNQPQHF.

The chain carries TRBV29-1 and TRBJ2-3; D unclear. V gave up 6 bases and J gave up 6 bases, with 16 bases separating them. The CDR3 is 13 residues long. Germline-derived CDR1 and CDR2 are SQVTM and ANQGSEA. The CDR3 here is CSVAVRLRDTQYF. CDR3 nucleotide sequence: TGCAGCGTGGCGGTACGTCTGCGTGATACGCAGTATTTT.

This clonotype was seen at least ten times. V usage is TRBV5-4 and J usage is TRBJ2-5; 9 bases fit TRBD2. The germline CDR1 and CDR2 sequences are SGHNT and YYREEE (reference sequence). This CDR3 comprises 15 residues. With 3 bases clipped from V and 4 bases from J, the junction kept 7 bases outside the gene matches. CDR3 protein: CASSWDAGGGETQYF. The CDR3 DNA follows: TGTGCCAGCAGCTGGGACGCGGGGGGGGGAGAGACCCAGTACTTC.

The chain combines TRBV29-1 with TRBJ2-7; 8 bases are shared with TRBD1. The J segment lost 4 bases and the V segment lost 7 bases, leaving 6 bases of the junction unmatched. This CDR3 has 12 residues. The germline gives CDR1 SQVTM, CDR2 ANQGSEA. CDR3 nucleotides: TGCAGCGCGGGGACAGGTGTTTACGAGCAGTACTTC. It is translated as CSAGTGVYEQYF.

There are a few counts of this clonotype. The chain has TRBV7-9 and TRBJ2-2, with D unresolved. The V end was cut by 5 bases, the J end by 7 bases, with 20 bases between. The CDR3 extends over 16 amino acids. CDR1 and CDR2 from the germline V gene are SEHNR and FQNEAQ (reference sequence). The CDR3 region has the DNA TGTGCCAGCAGCCCGTTCATCGATCTATCCCTCGGGGAGCTGTTTTTT. Translated: CASSPFIDLSLGELFF.

This sequence joins TRBV6-5 and TRBJ1-6, with 10 bases matching TRBD1. The V gene's germline CDR1 is MNHEY and CDR2 SVGAGI. The trim removed 6 bases at V and 6 bases at J, leaving 2 bases unmatched. The CDR3 totals 14 residues. CDR3 in amino acids: CASRRTGGNSPLHF. The CDR3 DNA is TGTGCCAGCAGGCGGACAGGGGGTAATTCACCCCTCCACTTT.

The chain carries TRBV2 and TRBJ2-5, with D uncertain. With 3 bases removed from V and 5 bases from J, the gap between germline ends came to 4 bases. The CDR3 spans 11 residues. The V gene's germline CDR1 is SNHLY and CDR2 FYNNEI. CDR3 in amino acids: CASSDLETQYF. In nucleotides, the CDR3 is TGTGCCAGCAGTGATCTCGAGACCCAGTACTTC.